This TCR beta chain appears in the sequencing data of a study of CD8 T cells in Susac syndrome. The overall study: At blood draw, Susac syndrome patients were therapy-naive, on corticosteroids, or on intravenous immunoglobulin alone. Overall study findings and caveats: None of the CD4+ T cell repertoires in Susac syndrome showed clonal expansion. The study's TCR sequencing and HLA analysis covered a relatively small number of individuals, and the study acknowledged this.

In regard to this clonotype: No antigen is known for it.

A quantity of about 0.45 to 1 ug RNA underwent reverse transcription using random hexamers. TCRdb processed the immunoSEQ multiplex PCR reads anew with MiXCR; each CDR3 protein has one entry. The table lists around 170,000 distinct CDR3 sequences, around 95% of them singletons. CDR1 KGHDR and CDR2 SFDVKD come from the germline V gene. The CDR3 totals 14 residues. V was cut by 5 bases and J by 1 base, with 10 bases left in between. The J gene is TRBJ1-1, the V gene TRBV24-1; D remains ambiguous. This TCR came from a human donor with Susac syndrome. The sample taken for sequencing was CD4+ T cells from PBMCs. This chain's CDR3 is CATSVGRANTEAFF. Here the CDR3 DNA reads TGTGCCACCAGTGTCGGACGGGCGAACACTGAAGCTTTCTTT.